This T cell receptor (beta chain) comes out of a study of T cell responses to AZD1222 COVID-19 vaccine. Overall study: Investigators merged groups given second doses at roughly 4 or roughly 12 weeks.

About this clone itself: No antigen is known for it.

The V gene end was trimmed by 2 bases and the J gene end by 5 bases; junction bases not matched to a gene: 10. The CDR3 extends over 17 amino acids. Germline loops: CDR1 SGHTA, CDR2 FQGNSA. The assay was immunoSEQ multiplex PCR, and TCRdb's table has in-frame clones only and misses some. The profile shows approximately 150,000 clones, about nine tenths of them singletons. General study results and limits: It should be noted that donors were predominantly white British and more often female, and clonal diversity was possibly underestimated.

The rearrangement links TRBV7-2 to TRBJ2-2; the match to TRBD1 covers 8 bases. The sequenced sample was peripheral blood, obtained on day 0 of AZD1222 vaccination. The TCR sequence derives from an adult in good health. The CDR3 loop reads CASSLMGQGARTGELFF. In DNA, the CDR3 is TGTGCCAGCAGCTTAATGGGCCAGGGGGCGAGAACCGGGGAGCTGTTTTTT.